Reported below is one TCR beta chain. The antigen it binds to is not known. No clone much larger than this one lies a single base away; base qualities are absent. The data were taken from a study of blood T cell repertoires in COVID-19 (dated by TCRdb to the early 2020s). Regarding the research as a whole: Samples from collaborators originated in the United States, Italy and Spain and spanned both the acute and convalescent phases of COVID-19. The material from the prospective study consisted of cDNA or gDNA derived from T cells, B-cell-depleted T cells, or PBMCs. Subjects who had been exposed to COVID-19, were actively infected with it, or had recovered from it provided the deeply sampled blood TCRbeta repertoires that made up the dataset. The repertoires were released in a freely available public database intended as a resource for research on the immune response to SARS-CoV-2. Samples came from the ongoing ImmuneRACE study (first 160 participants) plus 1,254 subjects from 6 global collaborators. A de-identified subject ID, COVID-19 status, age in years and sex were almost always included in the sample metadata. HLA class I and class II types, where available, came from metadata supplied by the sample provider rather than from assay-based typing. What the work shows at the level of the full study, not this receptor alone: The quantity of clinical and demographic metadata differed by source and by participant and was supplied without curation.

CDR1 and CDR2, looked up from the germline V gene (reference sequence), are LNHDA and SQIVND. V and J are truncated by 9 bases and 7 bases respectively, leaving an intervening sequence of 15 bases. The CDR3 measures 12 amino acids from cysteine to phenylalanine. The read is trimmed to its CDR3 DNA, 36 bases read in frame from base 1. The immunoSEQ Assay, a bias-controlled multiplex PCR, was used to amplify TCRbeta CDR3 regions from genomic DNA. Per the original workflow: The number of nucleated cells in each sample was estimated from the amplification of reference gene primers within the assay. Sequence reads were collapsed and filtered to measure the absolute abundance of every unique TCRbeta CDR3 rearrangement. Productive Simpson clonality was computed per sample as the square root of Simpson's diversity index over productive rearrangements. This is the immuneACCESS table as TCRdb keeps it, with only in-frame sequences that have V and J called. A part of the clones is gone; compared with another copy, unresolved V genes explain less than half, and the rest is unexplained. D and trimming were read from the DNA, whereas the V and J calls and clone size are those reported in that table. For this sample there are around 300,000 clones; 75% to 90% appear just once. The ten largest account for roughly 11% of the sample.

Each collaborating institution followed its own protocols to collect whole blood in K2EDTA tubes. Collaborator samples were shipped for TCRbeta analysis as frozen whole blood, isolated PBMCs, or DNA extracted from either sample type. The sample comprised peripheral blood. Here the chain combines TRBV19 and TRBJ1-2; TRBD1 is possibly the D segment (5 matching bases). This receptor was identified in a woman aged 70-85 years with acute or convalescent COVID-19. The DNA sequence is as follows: TGTGCCAGCCGACCAGGGAGGGGTGGCTACACCTTC. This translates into CASRPGRGGYTF.